The 10 T cell receptor beta chains listed next were all sequenced from one sample in a study of response to subunit inactivated influenza vaccine. TCRdb re-derived calls from the RT-PCR reads in MiXCR, one entry per CDR3 protein. There are fewer than 550,000 distinct CDR3 sequences in the sample; around 25% occur only once, and approximately 1.9% lies in the top ten. The sequencing used CD4+ T cells sorted from PBMCs, collected roughly 5 days after vaccination. The receptor set was obtained from a man between 50 and 59 years old who received an inactivated influenza vaccine.

This clonotype was counted at least ten times. This chain joins TRBV20-1 and TRBJ2-1; 15 positions agree with TRBD2. The CDR3 covers 16 residues. The ends lost 0 bases at V and 7 bases at J; junction bases unmatched: 4. Germline lookup yields CDR1 DFQATT and CDR2 SNEGSKA (reference sequence). The CDR3 spells CSARDPGTSGRNEQFF. The CDR3, as DNA: TGCAGTGCTAGAGACCCCGGGACTAGCGGGAGGAATGAGCAGTTCTTC.

The CDR3 region has the DNA TGTGCCAGCAGCGGATTGAACATCGGGGCAGATGGAACTGAAGCTTTCTTT. Amino acids: CASSGLNIGADGTEAFF. This rearrangement joins TRBV9 to TRBJ1-1, with TRBD1 as a possible D gene (5 bases). CDR1 SGDLS and CDR2 YYNGEE come from the germline V gene. There are 17 residues in the CDR3. V was shortened by 3 bases and J by 5 bases, with 23 bases between the two germline ends.

The J gene is TRBJ2-1, the V gene TRBV12-3 or TRBV12-4; 14 bases align to TRBD2. The CDR3 is 15 amino acids. V was clipped by 5 bases and J by 10 bases; unmatched bases: 7. The DNA for the CDR3 is TGTGCCAGCAGTCGACTAGCGGGAGGGGCCAGGGAGCAGTTCTTC. As protein: CASSRLAGGAREQFF.

The gene calls are TRBV20-1 and TRBJ1-4; 8 bases map to TRBD1. The CDR3 is made up of 14 amino acids. Trimming at V came to 1 base and at J to 7 bases, leaving 5 bases not matched to a gene. Germline CDR1 DFQATT, CDR2 SNEGSKA (reference sequence). The CDR3 spells CSARASTGGEKLFF. In DNA form, the CDR3 reads TGCAGTGCTAGAGCGTCTACAGGGGGTGAAAAACTGTTTTTT.

This clonotype came up a few times. The DNA of the CDR3 is TGTGCCAGCAGCTTTAGGCAGGGCCAAGAGACCCAGTACTTC. Its protein product is CASSFRQGQETQYF. This sequence joins TRBV5-6 and TRBJ2-5; D is perhaps TRBD1 (5 bases). CDR1 and CDR2 from the germline V gene are SGHDT and YYEEEE. Trimming took 2 bases from V and 1 from J, leaving 9 bases between them. This CDR3 is 14 amino acids long.

The CDR3 nucleotides are TGCGCCAGCACCCTGTCAGGCTCTGGGGCCAACGTCCTGACTTTC. It translates to CASTLSGSGANVLTF. The chain links TRBV5-1 to TRBJ2-6; D gene ambiguous. Trimming removed 6 bases from V and 0 bases from J, with 10 bases in between. Germline V gene lookup returns CDR1 SGHRS and CDR2 YFSETQ. The CDR3 is 15 amino acids.

This clonotype has only a few counts. This chain connects TRBV10-3 to TRBJ2-5; D remains unclear. CDR3 length: 11 residues. Looked up from germline, CDR1 is ENHRY and CDR2 is SYGVKD. Trimming left V 10 bases short and J 5 bases short, with 11 bases between. This CDR3 is CATLGGETQYF. CDR3 nucleotide sequence: TGTGCCACACTGGGTGGGGAGACCCAGTACTTC.

The V gene is TRBV29-1, the J gene TRBJ1-1; 9 nucleotides match TRBD1. The CDR3 loop spans 13 amino acids. The ends lost 7 bases at V and 5 bases at J; junction bases unmatched: 8. Germline V gene data show CDR1 as SQVTM and CDR2 as ANQGSEA. The CDR3 DNA reads TGCAGCGGGGGACAGGGACTGGGGACTGAAGCTTTCTTT. Amino acid sequence: CSGGQGLGTEAFF.

Ten or more counts support this clonotype. V usage is TRBV20-1 and J usage is TRBJ2-5, with 11 bases fitting TRBD2. CDR3 length: 18 amino acids. V lost 2 bases and J lost 1; bases outside the gene matches: 12. The germline V gene has CDR1 DFQATT and CDR2 SNEGSKA (reference sequence). CDR3 amino acids: CSARPGTVSGRAQETQYF. DNA of the CDR3: TGCAGTGCTAGACCCGGGACAGTTAGCGGGAGGGCCCAAGAGACCCAGTACTTC.

This clonotype has more than one count but fewer than ten. The chain employs TRBV18 and TRBJ2-2; 12 bases are a match to TRBD1. CDR3 length: 18 residues. The V gene end was trimmed by 1 base and the J gene end by 8 bases; junction bases not matched to a gene: 11. Per germline, CDR1 KGHSH and CDR2 LQKENI. CDR3 sequence: CASSPRTLGQGARGELFF. The CDR3 DNA follows: TGTGCCAGCTCACCACGGACATTGGGACAGGGGGCGCGAGGGGAGCTGTTTTTT.